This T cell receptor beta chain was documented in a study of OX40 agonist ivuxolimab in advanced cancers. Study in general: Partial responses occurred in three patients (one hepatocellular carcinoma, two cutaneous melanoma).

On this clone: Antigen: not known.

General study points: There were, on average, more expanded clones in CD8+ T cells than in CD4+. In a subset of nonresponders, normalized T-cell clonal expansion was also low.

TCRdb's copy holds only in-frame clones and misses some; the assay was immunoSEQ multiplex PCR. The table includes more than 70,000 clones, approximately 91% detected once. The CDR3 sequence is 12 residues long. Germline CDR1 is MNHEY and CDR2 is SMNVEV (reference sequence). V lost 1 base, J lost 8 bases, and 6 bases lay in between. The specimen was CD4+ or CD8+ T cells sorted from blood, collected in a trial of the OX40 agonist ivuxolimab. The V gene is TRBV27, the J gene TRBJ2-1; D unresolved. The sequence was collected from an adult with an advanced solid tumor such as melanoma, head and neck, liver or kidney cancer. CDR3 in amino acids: CASSLLGDEQFF. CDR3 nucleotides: TGTGCCAGCAGTTTATTGGGTGATGAGCAGTTCTTC.